This TCR beta chain derives from a study of T cell repertoires in cytomegalovirus infection. Study information: CMV infection and matching HLA type were both indicated by public TCR beta signatures. General study findings and limits: Carriage of CMV together with the relevant HLA was identifiable through cumulative public TCR beta family frequency. There were HLA-C-restricted CMV-specific TCR beta clonotypes dominating the ex vivo response.

To note about this clonotype: The antigen is undetermined.

Trimming took 4 bases from V and 6 from J, leaving 19 bases between them. The CDR3 is 15 amino acids. Germline values: CDR1 MNHEY, CDR2 SMNVEV (reference sequence). Each CDR3 protein is one row after TCRdb ran MiXCR on the reads. The sample lists some 170,000 distinct CDR3 sequences; roughly 15% were seen once. Sequencing was performed on CD8+ T cells from PBMCs. The TCR was taken from a human donor in good health (CMV status not recorded). Some clones in this sample may be carry-over from other donors' samples. The V gene is TRBV27, the J gene TRBJ2-7; possibly TRBD2 for D (7 bases). The CDR3 loop reads CASSSSQGGMGEQYF. As DNA, the CDR3 is TGTGCCAGCAGTTCTTCACAGGGAGGGATGGGCGAGCAGTACTTC.